This T cell receptor beta chain was obtained from a study of PD-1 blockade in classical Hodgkin lymphoma. Time point: cycle 4 day 1 (C4D1), after less than seven weeks of nivolumab. Each patient experienced a relapse that followed autologous stem cell transplantation, and brentuximab vedotin exposure varied. Magnetic negative selection of thawed PBMCs was the method by which CD4+ T cells were purified. Complete response, partial response or progressive disease was each patient's best response. Per the germline V gene, CDR1 is MGHRA and CDR2 is YSYEKL. The CDR3 has 15 amino acids. V lost 0 bases and J lost 4, with 10 bases in between. Findings and caveats of the study: At baseline, newly diagnosed patients reportedly showed less TCR diversity than healthy donors. Partial responders and progressors had significantly lower baseline TCR diversity. Unlike CD8+ TCR diversity, which did not rise significantly by C4D1, CD4+ TCR diversity did.

Assay: immunoSEQ multiplex PCR; the TCRdb copy retains only in-frame clones and omits some. The table shows 25,000 to 30,000 clones, with more than 80% occurring only once. A word on this clone: The target antigen is unknown.

The source is a human donor with classical Hodgkin lymphoma. The chain is built from TRBV4-1 and TRBJ2-1; TRBD1 might be the D (6 bases). The material sequenced was CD4+ T cells from blood, taken before the fourth cycle of nivolumab. Here the CDR3 DNA reads TGCGCCAGCAGCCAAGAGGACCAGGGGTACAATGAGCAGTTCTTC. It is translated as CASSQEDQGYNEQFF.